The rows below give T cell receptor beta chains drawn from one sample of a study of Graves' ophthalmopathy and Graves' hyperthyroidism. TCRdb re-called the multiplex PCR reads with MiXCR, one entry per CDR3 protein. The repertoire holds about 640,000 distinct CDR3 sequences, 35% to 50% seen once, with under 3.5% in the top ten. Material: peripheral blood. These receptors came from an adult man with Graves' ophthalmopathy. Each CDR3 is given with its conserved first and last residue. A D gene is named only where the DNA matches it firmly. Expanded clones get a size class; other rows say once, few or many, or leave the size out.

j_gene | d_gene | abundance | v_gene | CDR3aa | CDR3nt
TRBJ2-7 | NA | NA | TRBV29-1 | CSVSGGEDQPQQYF | TGCAGCGTCTCAGGTGGGGAGGATCAGCCCCAGCAGTACTTC
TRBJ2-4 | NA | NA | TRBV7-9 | CASSALGGKGVNIQYF | TGTGCCAGCAGCGCCTTAGGTGGTAAGGGAGTAAACATTCAGTACTTC
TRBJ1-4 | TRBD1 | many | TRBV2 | CASRRGQGYSNEKLFF | TGTGCCAGCAGGAGGGGACAGGGGTATTCTAATGAAAAACTGTTTTTT
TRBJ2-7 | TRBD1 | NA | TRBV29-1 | CSAGQGSRYEQYF | TGCAGCGCTGGACAGGGCAGTCGCTACGAGCAGTACTTC
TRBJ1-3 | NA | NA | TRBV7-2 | CASSLRFGNTIYF | TGTGCCAGCAGCCTCAGGTTTGGAAACACCATATATTTT
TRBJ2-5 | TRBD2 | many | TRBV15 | CATSRGPTSGGGEQETQYF | TGTGCCACCAGCAGAGGCCCTACTAGCGGGGGGGGAGAACAAGAGACCCAGTACTTC
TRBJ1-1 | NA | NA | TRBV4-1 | CASSQPQRTNTEAFF | TGCGCCAGCAGCCAACCACAGCGGACGAACACTGAAGCTTTCTTT
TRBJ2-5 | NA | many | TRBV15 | CATSRDFETQYF | TGTGCCACCAGCAGAGATTTCGAGACCCAGTACTTC
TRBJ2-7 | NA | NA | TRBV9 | CASSVSPARDLPYEQYF | TGTGCCAGCAGCGTTTCCCCCGCCCGGGACCTACCCTACGAGCAGTACTTC
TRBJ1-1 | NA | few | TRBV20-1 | CSARELGRWEAFF | TGCAGTGCTAGAGAACTGGGGAGATGGGAAGCTTTCTTT
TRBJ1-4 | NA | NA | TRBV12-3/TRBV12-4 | CASLTEPRKLFF | TGTGCTAGCCTGACAGAGCCGAGAAAACTGTTTTTT
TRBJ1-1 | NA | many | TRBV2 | CASRGHEYRNTEAFF | TGTGCCAGCCGCGGACACGAGTACCGGAACACTGAAGCTTTCTTT
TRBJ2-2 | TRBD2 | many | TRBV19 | CASSVGGVTNTGELFF | TGTGCCAGTAGTGTTGGGGGGGTCACGAACACCGGGGAGCTGTTTTTT
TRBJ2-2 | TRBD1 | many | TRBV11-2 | CASSLEQGRNTGELFF | TGTGCCAGCAGCTTAGAACAGGGGAGGAACACCGGGGAGCTGTTTTTT
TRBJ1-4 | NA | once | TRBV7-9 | CASSATGFTGEKLFF | TGTGCCAGCAGCGCCACAGGGTTCACCGGGGAAAAACTGTTTTTT
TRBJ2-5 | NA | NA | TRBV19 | CASSTTGWGETQYF | TGTGCCAGTAGTACCACAGGATGGGGGGAGACCCAGTACTTC
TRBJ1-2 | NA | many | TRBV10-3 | CAISPDANYGYTF | TGTGCCATCTCCCCGGACGCCAACTATGGCTACACCTTC
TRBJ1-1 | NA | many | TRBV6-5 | CASSYWADSEAFF | TGTGCCAGCAGTTACTGGGCCGATTCGGAAGCTTTCTTT
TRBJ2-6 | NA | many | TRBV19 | CASRRLGAELSGANVLTF | TGTGCCAGTAGACGCCTCGGGGCGGAGCTCTCTGGGGCCAACGTCCTGACTTTC
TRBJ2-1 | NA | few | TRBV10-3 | CATGQLNEQFF | TGTGCCACAGGACAGTTGAATGAGCAGTTCTTC
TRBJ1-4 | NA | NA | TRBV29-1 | CSVDGAEKLFF | TGCAGCGTTGACGGTGCGGAAAAACTGTTTTTT
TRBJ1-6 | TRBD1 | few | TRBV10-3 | CASSDRDRGNSPLHF | TGTGCCAGCAGCGACCGGGACAGGGGTAATTCACCCCTCCACTTT
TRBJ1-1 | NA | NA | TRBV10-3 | CAISWGRYTEAFF | TGTGCCATCAGTTGGGGACGGTACACTGAAGCTTTCTTT
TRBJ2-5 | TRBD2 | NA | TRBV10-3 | CAISARDDQRGALETQYF | TGTGCCATCAGTGCTAGAGATGATCAGCGGGGGGCACTAGAGACCCAGTACTTC
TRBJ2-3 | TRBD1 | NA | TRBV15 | CATSRDRQGDTQYF | TGTGCCACCAGCAGAGACCGACAGGGGGATACGCAGTATTTT
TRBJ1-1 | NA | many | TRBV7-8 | CASSLVLRGQAFF | TGTGCCAGCAGCTTAGTGTTGCGAGGTCAAGCTTTCTTT
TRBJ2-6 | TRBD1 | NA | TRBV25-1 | CASAKTGEASGANVLTF | TGTGCCAGCGCGAAGACAGGGGAGGCCTCTGGGGCCAACGTCCTGACTTTC
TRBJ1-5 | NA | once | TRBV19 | CASSTLGQRANNQPQHF | TGTGCCAGTAGTACCTTGGGGCAAAGGGCCAACAATCAGCCCCAGCATTTT
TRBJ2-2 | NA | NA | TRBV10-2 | CASSEQATGELFF | TGCGCCAGCAGTGAACAGGCGACCGGGGAGCTGTTTTTT
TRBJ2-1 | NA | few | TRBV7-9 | CASSLNGRDFDEQFF | TGTGCCAGCAGCTTAAACGGGCGGGACTTCGATGAGCAGTTCTTC
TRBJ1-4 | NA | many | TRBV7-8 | CASSLVEGRYEKLFF | TGTGCCAGCAGCTTAGTTGAGGGGAGATATGAAAAACTGTTTTTT
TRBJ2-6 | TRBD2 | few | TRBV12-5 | CASGFRLAGTDFSGANVLTF | TGTGCTAGTGGTTTCAGACTAGCGGGAACCGACTTCTCTGGGGCCAACGTCCTGACTTTC
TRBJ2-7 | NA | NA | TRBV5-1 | CASSLVGGQSSYEQYF | TGCGCCAGCAGCTTGGTAGGTGGACAAAGCTCCTACGAGCAGTACTTC
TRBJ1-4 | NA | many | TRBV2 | CASSAFGTVNEKLFF | TGTGCCAGTTCTGCGTTCGGGACGGTTAATGAAAAACTGTTTTTT
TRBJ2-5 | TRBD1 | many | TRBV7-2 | CASSKGQGMETQYF | TGTGCCAGCAGCAAGGGACAGGGGATGGAGACCCAGTACTTC
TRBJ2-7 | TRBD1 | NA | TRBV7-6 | CASSSYGQGANEQYF | TGTGCCAGCAGCTCATACGGACAGGGGGCGAACGAGCAGTACTTC
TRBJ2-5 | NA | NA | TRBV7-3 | CAWTLGGGQETQYF | TGTGCCTGGACCCTGGGAGGGGGCCAAGAGACCCAGTACTTC
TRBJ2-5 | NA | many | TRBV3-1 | CASSQPEAGWETQYF | TGTGCCAGCAGCCAACCTGAAGCGGGCTGGGAGACCCAGTACTTC
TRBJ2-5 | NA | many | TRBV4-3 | CASSQAYGGQETQYF | TGCGCCAGCAGCCAAGCGTACGGGGGCCAAGAGACCCAGTACTTC
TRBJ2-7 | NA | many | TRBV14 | CASSLRQFYEQYF | TGTGCCAGCAGCCTCCGACAGTTTTACGAGCAGTACTTC
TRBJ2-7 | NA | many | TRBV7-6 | CASSLGDQEYYEQYF | TGTGCCAGCAGCTTAGGGGACCAAGAGTACTACGAGCAGTACTTC
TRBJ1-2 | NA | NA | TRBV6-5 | CASSYSGQNDYGYTF | TGTGCCAGCAGTTACTCAGGGCAGAACGACTATGGCTACACCTTC
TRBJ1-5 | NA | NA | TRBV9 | CASSVGGETQHF | TGTGCCAGCAGCGTAGGGGGGGAGACCCAGCATTTT
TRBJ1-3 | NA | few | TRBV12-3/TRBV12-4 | CASRGHFSGNTIYF | TGTGCCAGCAGGGGACACTTCTCTGGAAACACCATATATTTT
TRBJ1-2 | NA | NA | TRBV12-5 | CASTIQSSYGYTF | TGTGCCAGCACTATCCAGAGTTCCTATGGCTACACCTTC
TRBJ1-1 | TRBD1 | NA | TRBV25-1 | CASSGGTGFEAFF | TGTGCCAGCAGTGGGGGGACAGGGTTTGAAGCTTTCTTT
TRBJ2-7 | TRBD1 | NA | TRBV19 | CASKNRGPTYEQYF | TGTGCCAGTAAAAACAGGGGGCCAACCTACGAGCAGTACTTC
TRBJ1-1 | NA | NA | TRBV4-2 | CASSHYPSAGNTEAFF | TGTGCCAGCAGCCATTACCCGTCCGCAGGTAACACTGAAGCTTTCTTT
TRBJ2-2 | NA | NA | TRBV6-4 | CASSRSGGNTGELFF | TGTGCCAGCAGTCGTTCAGGCGGTAACACCGGGGAGCTGTTTTTT
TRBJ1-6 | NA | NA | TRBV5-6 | CASRSHRDKESYNSPLHF | TGTGCCAGCAGATCCCACCGGGACAAAGAATCCTATAATTCACCCCTCCACTTT